Following are 14 T cell receptor beta chains from one sample sequenced in a study of T cell responses to AZD1222 COVID-19 vaccine. TCRdb's table, derived via immunoSEQ multiplex PCR, lists solely in-frame clones and lacks some. The sample lists 110,000 to 150,000 clones; about nine tenths were seen once. The sequenced sample was peripheral blood, obtained on day 0 of AZD1222 vaccination. These TCRs come from an adult in good health.

V and J are TRBV27 and TRBJ2-7; D ambiguous. The CDR3 is 15 residues long. Germline values: CDR1 MNHEY, CDR2 SMNVEV (reference sequence). V lost 5 bases and J 0 bases, leaving 14 bases between the germline ends. The CDR3: CASSPWLESSYEQYF. The CDR3 region has the DNA TGTGCCAGCAGTCCGTGGCTTGAAAGCTCCTACGAGCAGTACTTC.

The chain recombines TRBV7-9 with TRBJ1-2; 7 nucleotides line up with TRBD1. CDR3 length equals 13 residues. Germline V gene sequence: CDR1 SEHNR, CDR2 FQNEAQ (reference sequence). The junction had 4 bases not matched to a gene; V was cut back by 5 bases and J by 4 bases. The chain's CDR3 is CASSPGGVYGYTF. As DNA, the CDR3 is TGTGCCAGCAGCCCAGGGGGGGTCTATGGCTACACCTTC. Full variable domain (rest looked up from reference TRBV7-9 and TRBJ1-2): DTGVSQNPRHKITKRGQNVTFRCDPISEHNRLYWYRQTLGQGPEFLTYFQNEAQLEKSRLLSDRFSAERPKGSFSTLEIQRTEQGDSAMYLCASSPGGVYGYTFGSGTRLTVV.

The chain combines TRBV6-5 with TRBJ1-2; the D is unclear. The CDR3 covers 12 residues. Germline values: CDR1 MNHEY, CDR2 SVGAGI. The CDR3 DNA is TGTGACCATACCAACGATCCCTATGGCTACACCTTC. It codes for CDHTNDPYGYTF.

This clone was detected only once. This chain connects TRBV15 to TRBJ2-7; possible D gene TRBD2, 5 bases. The CDR3 is 15 amino acids. CDR1 and CDR2 from the germline V gene are LNHNV and YYDKDF (reference sequence). The V end lost 1 base, the J end lost 3 bases, and 13 bases lay between the germline ends. The CDR3 DNA follows: TGTGCCACCAGCAGAGCTGAGGGCCTCCTCTACGAGCAGTACTTC. Translating gives CATSRAEGLLYEQYF.

J is TRBJ1-1 and V is TRBV4-2; no clear D. Germline lookup yields CDR1 LGHNA and CDR2 YNFKEQ. Trimming left V 0 bases short and J 6 bases short, with 8 bases between. This CDR3 comprises 13 residues. The DNA of the CDR3 is TGTGCCAGCAGCCAAGATTACAGAGCTGAAGCTTTCTTT. This translates into CASSQDYRAEAFF.

The J gene is TRBJ1-5, the V gene TRBV15; D is unclear. Germline V gene data show CDR1 as LNHNV and CDR2 as YYDKDF (reference sequence). The CDR3 is 15 amino acids. Trimming took 6 bases from V and 2 from J, leaving 14 bases between them. The CDR3 region is CATSRNPGGNQPQHF. CDR3 bases: TGTGCCACCAGTAGAAACCCCGGGGGCAATCAGCCCCAGCATTTT.

The V and J genes are TRBV6-1 and TRBJ2-5, with 11 bases lining up with TRBD2. J was trimmed by 14 bases and V by 2 bases; bases with no gene match: 10. The germline V gene has CDR1 MNHNS and CDR2 SASEGT. This CDR3 contains 14 residues. The CDR3, as DNA: TGTGCCAGCAGTGAACAGGTAGCGGGAGGGCCTACTTACTTC. Amino acids: CASSEQVAGGPTYF.

The gene calls are TRBV20-1 and TRBJ2-4, with D unclear. The germline V gene has CDR1 DFQATT and CDR2 SNEGSKA (reference sequence). CDR3 length: 11 amino acids. V shed 5 bases and J shed 6 bases, with 8 bases lying between them. The CDR3 DNA follows: TGCAGTGCTTCCCTCGTAAACATTCAGTACTTC. Protein product: CSASLVNIQYF.

V gene TRBV4-1 combines with J gene TRBJ1-5; tentative D call: TRBD1 (5 bases). Germline V gene lookup returns CDR1 MGHRA and CDR2 YSYEKL. V was trimmed by 3 bases and J by 2 bases, leaving 11 bases between them. The length of the CDR3 is 15 residues. The CDR3 region has the DNA TGCGCCAGCAGCCATGCTCCGGGGGGCAATCAGCCCCAGCATTTT. It codes for CASSHAPGGNQPQHF.

The genes are TRBV2 and TRBJ1-5, with D uncertain. CDR1 and CDR2 (germline): SNHLY, FYNNEI. Trimming cost V 3 bases and J 0 bases, with 6 bases left between them. CDR3 size: 14 residues. In nucleotides, the CDR3 is TGTGCCAGCAGTGAGTGGGTTAGCAATCAGCCCCAGCATTTT. The encoded protein is CASSEWVSNQPQHF. Drawing the rest from reference TRBV2 and TRBJ1-5, the complete variable domain is EPEVTQTPSHQVTQMGQEVILRCVPISNHLYFYWYRQILGQKVEFLVSFYNNEISEKSEIFDDQFSVERPDGSNFTLKIRSTKLEDSAMYFCASSEWVSNQPQHFGDGTRLSIL.

This clone was counted between two and nine times. In DNA form, the CDR3 reads TGTGCCAGCAGTTTATTAAAGAGTGCTTTCTTT. Protein: CASSLLKSAFF. The V call is TRBV12-3 or TRBV12-4, the J call TRBJ1-1; D not resolved. The CDR3 covers 11 residues. Trimming left V 2 bases short and J 11 bases short, with 9 bases between.

This clone was recorded only once. V gene TRBV19 combines with J gene TRBJ2-4; 7 bases align to TRBD2. Losses at the gene ends were 7 bases for V and 3 bases for J; bases not matched to a gene: 6. Germline V lookup: CDR1 LNHDA, CDR2 SQIVND (reference sequence). The CDR3 length is 14 residues. The CDR3 protein is CASTLTSYKNIQYF. The CDR3 DNA follows: TGTGCCAGTACCCTGACTAGCTACAAAAACATTCAGTACTTC. The full variable domain, rest sourced from reference TRBV19 and TRBJ2-4, is DGGITQSPKYLFRKEGQNVTLSCEQNLNHDAMYWYRQDPGQGLRLIYYSQIVNDFQKGDIAEGYSVSREKKESFPLTVTSAQKNPTAFYLCASTLTSYKNIQYFGAGTRLSVL.

The chain has TRBV7-8 and TRBJ2-3; 11 bases agree with TRBD1. The CDR3 has 18 residues. Germline V gives CDR1 SGHVS, CDR2 FQNEAQ. The V gene end was trimmed by 2 bases and the J gene end by 2 bases; junction bases not matched to a gene: 9. As DNA, the CDR3 is TGTGCCAGCAGCTTAACTACCCTGGACAGGGGGCTCACAGATACGCAGTATTTT. Translated, it gives CASSLTTLDRGLTDTQYF.

The chain has TRBV10-1 and TRBJ2-7; 7 bases fit TRBD2. The CDR3 contains 14 residues. With V trimmed by 2 bases and J by 2 bases, 3 bases remained unmatched. Germline values: CDR1 WNHNN, CDR2 SYGVQD (reference sequence). The CDR3 spells CASSEASGPYEQYF. The CDR3 region has the DNA TGCGCCAGCAGTGAGGCTAGCGGTCCCTACGAGCAGTACTTC.